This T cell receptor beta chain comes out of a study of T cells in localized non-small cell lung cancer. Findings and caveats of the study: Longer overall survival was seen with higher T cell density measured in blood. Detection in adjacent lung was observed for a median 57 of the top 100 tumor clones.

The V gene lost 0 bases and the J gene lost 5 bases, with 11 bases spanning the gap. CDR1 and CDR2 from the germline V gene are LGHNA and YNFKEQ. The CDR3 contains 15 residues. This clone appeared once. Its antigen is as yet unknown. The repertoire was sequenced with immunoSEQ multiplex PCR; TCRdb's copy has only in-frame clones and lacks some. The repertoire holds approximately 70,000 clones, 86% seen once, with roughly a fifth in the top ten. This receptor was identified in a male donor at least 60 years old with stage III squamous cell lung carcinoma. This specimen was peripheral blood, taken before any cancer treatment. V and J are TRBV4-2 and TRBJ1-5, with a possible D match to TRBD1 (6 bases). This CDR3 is CASSQDWRGDQPQHF. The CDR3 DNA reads TGTGCCAGCAGCCAAGATTGGAGGGGGGATCAGCCCCAGCATTTT.